This T cell receptor (beta chain) was recovered during a study of blood T cell repertoires in COVID-19. On the study more broadly: Samples came from the United States, Italy and Spain, spanning acute and convalescent COVID-19. T cells, B-cell-depleted T cells, or PBMCs provided the cDNA or gDNA that served as material.

CDR1 is MNHEY, CDR2 SMNVEV, per germline (reference sequence). The length of the CDR3 is 11 residues. V lost 8 bases and J lost 7, with 12 bases in between. Authors' analysis steps: Amplification from reference gene primers served as the basis for estimated nucleated cell counts. The protocol was immunoSEQ multiplex PCR, while the TCRdb copy is restricted to in-frame clones and leaves out a portion. V, J and clone size were drawn from that table, and D and trimming were deduced from the DNA. Here the sample spans some 100,000 clones, 80% to 95% being singletons. This receptor was taken from a man between 65 and 79 years old with acute or convalescent COVID-19. The sample consisted of peripheral blood. The J gene is TRBJ2-7, the V gene TRBV27; the D gene is possibly TRBD2 (6 bases). The CDR3 loop is CASGGSTEQYF. CDR3 in DNA: TGTGCCAGCGGGGGGAGCACAGAGCAGTACTTC.